This note documents a single T cell receptor beta chain sequence. Its antigen remains unidentified. Each TCR beta library was made by quantitative 5'-RACE that incorporated molecular barcodes. Each CDR3 protein is one row after TCRdb ran MiXCR on the 5' RACE reads. The sample consists of more than 200,000 distinct CDR3 sequences, roughly a quarter of them appearing once. This specimen belongs to a study of CD8 T cells in ankylosing spondylitis. Broader study findings: In the blood and synovial fluid of reactive arthritis, some motif variants had been previously reported.

The germline V gene encodes CDR1 SEHNR and CDR2 FQNEAQ (reference sequence). Losses at the gene ends were 5 bases for V and 4 bases for J; bases not matched to a gene: 7. The CDR3 is 15 residues long. V is TRBV7-9 and J is TRBJ1-3; TRBD1 aligns across 8 bases. The sequenced material came from blood, either unsorted or a sorted T cell fraction (not recorded which). The receptor was derived from a male donor with ankylosing spondylitis or in good health (not recorded which). The CDR3 DNA reads TGTGCCAGCAGCGCCCCGGACAGGGCCGGAAACACCATATATTTT. Residues: CASSAPDRAGNTIYF.